What follows are 9 T cell receptor beta chains derived from one specimen sequenced in a study of T-cell memory formation after mild COVID-19. TCRdb independently ran MiXCR on the 5' RACE reads; one entry per CDR3 protein. The data contain 80,000 to 90,000 distinct CDR3 sequences, 25% of them seen just once; the ten biggest clones take up less than 55%. The sequenced sample was PBMCs or a T cell subset sorted from them (not recorded which). The receptors were gathered from a man aged 18 to 30 who had mild COVID-19 (a few samples of this study predate the infection). Cell type and time point are not known.

CDR3 nucleotides: TGCGCCAGCAGCCAAGATCCGTACCCCCCGGGGGCTTTCTTT. As protein: CASSQDPYPPGAFF. The chain uses TRBV4-3 and TRBJ1-1; D is unclear. V lost 0 bases and J 11 bases, leaving 16 bases between the germline ends. Germline V gives CDR1 LGHNA, CDR2 YSLEER. This CDR3 contains 14 residues.

The CDR3 bases are TGCGCCAGCAGCCCCCGGGGGGAAGAGACCCAGTACTTC. Amino acid sequence: CASSPRGEETQYF. The chain recombines TRBV4-1 with TRBJ2-5; 7 bases are shared with TRBD2. V shed 4 bases and J 3 bases; nucleotides not matched to a gene: 2. The germline gives CDR1 MGHRA, CDR2 YSYEKL. The CDR3 consists of 13 residues.

The chain has TRBV29-1 and TRBJ1-2, with D unresolved. Germline loops: CDR1 SQVTM, CDR2 ANQGSEA. The CDR3 has 14 amino acids. The V gene lost 6 bases and the J gene lost 4 bases, with 18 bases spanning the gap. The CDR3: CSVKDGGPPYGYTF. As DNA, the CDR3 is TGCAGCGTCAAGGACGGCGGGCCTCCCTATGGCTACACCTTC.

This sequence joins TRBV6-6 and TRBJ1-5; tentative D call: TRBD1 (5 bases). The CDR3 totals 14 residues. V was clipped by 10 bases and J by 0 bases, with 13 bases between them. CDR1 MNHNY and CDR2 SVGAGI come from the germline V gene (reference sequence). The DNA for the CDR3 is TGTGCCATCAGACAGCCCTATAGCAATCAGCCCCAGCATTTT. It codes for CAIRQPYSNQPQHF.

This clonotype was detected many times. V and J are TRBV6-1 and TRBJ1-6; 7 bases match TRBD1. The length of the CDR3 is 14 residues. Germline CDR1 reads MNHNS; CDR2 reads SASEGT. Losses at the gene ends were 8 bases for V and 7 bases for J; bases not matched to a gene: 8. Here the CDR3 DNA reads TGTGCCAGCCGATATCTGACAGGGAATTCACCCCTCCACTTT. It encodes CASRYLTGNSPLHF.

J is TRBJ2-5 and V is TRBV10-3; 9 bases map to TRBD2. The V and J ends lost 3 bases and 4 bases, in that order; junction bases with no gene match: 6. Germline CDR1 ENHRY, CDR2 SYGVKD. This CDR3 has 15 residues. The CDR3 region is CAISDRLAERETQYF. The CDR3 coding sequence is TGTGCCATCAGTGATCGACTAGCGGAGAGAGAGACCCAGTACTTC.

This clonotype was counted many times. The V gene is TRBV5-6, the J gene TRBJ2-2, with D uncertain. V lost 2 bases, J lost 4 bases, and 3 bases lay in between. The CDR3 is 12 amino acids. Germline V CDR1 and CDR2: SGHDT, YYEEEE. The CDR3 DNA sequence: TGTGCCAGCAGCTTTTCCACCGGGGAGCTGTTTTTT. Translation gives CASSFSTGELFF.

This clonotype was detected only a few times. The chain has TRBV6-1 and TRBJ1-5, with TRBD1 matching over 9 bases. From germline, CDR1 is MNHNS and CDR2 SASEGT. J was trimmed by 7 bases and V by 4 bases; bases with no gene match: 5. This CDR3 contains 14 residues. The CDR3 protein is CASSVQGARQPQHF. As DNA, the CDR3 is TGTGCCAGCAGTGTACAGGGGGCCCGACAGCCCCAGCATTTT.

This clonotype has only a few counts. This rearrangement joins TRBV5-1 to TRBJ2-7; unclear D gene. The CDR3 extends over 13 amino acids. The germline V gene encodes CDR1 SGHRS and CDR2 YFSETQ. Trimming stripped 0 bases from V and 1 base from J, with 5 bases between. The CDR3 protein is CASSLAESYEQYF. CDR3 nucleotide sequence: TGCGCCAGCAGCTTGGCCGAATCCTACGAGCAGTACTTC.